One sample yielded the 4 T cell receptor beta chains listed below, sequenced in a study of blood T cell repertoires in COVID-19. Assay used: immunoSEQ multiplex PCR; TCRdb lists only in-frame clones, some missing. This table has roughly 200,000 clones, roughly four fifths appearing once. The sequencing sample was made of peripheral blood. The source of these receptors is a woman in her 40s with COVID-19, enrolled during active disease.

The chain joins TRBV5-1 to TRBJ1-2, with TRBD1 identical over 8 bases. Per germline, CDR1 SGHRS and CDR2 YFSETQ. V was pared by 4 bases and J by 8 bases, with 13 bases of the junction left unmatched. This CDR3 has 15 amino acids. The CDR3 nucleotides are TGCGCCAGCAGCGCCCGGACAGGGATAAGTTCGGGCTACACCTTC. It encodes CASSARTGISSGYTF.

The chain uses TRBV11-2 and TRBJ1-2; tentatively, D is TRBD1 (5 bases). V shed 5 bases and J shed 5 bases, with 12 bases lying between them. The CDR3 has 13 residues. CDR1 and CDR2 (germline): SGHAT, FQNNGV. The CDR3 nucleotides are TGTGCCAGCAGCGTGACAGTGATGTATGGCTACACCTTC. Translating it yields CASSVTVMYGYTF.

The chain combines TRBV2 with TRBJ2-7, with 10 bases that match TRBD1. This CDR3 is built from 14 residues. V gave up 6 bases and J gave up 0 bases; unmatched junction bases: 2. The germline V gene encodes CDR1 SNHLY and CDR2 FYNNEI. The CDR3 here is CASSGDRGSYEQYF. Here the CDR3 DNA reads TGTGCCAGCAGCGGGGACAGGGGCTCCTACGAGCAGTACTTC.

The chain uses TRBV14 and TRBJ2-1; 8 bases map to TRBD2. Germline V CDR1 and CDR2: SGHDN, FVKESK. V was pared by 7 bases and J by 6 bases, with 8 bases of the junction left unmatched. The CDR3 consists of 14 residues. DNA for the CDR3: TGTGCCAGCAAACAAGCGGGAGCCTCCAATGAGCAGTTCTTC. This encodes CASKQAGASNEQFF.